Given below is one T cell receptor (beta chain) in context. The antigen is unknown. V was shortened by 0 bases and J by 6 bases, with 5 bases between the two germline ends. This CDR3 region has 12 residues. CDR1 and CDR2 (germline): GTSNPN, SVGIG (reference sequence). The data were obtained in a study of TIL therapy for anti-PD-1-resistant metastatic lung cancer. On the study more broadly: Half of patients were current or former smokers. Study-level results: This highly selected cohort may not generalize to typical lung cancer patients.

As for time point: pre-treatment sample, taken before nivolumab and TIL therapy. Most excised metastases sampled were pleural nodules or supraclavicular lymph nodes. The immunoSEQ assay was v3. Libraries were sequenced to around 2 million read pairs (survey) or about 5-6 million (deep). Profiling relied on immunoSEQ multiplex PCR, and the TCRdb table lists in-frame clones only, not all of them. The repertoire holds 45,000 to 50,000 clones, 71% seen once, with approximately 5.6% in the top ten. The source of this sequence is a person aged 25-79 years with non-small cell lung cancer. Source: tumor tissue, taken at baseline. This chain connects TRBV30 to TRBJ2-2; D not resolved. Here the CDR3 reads CAWSVGPGELFF. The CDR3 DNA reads TGTGCCTGGAGTGTAGGGCCCGGGGAGCTGTTTTTT.